The 23 T cell receptor beta chains listed next were all sequenced from one sample in a study of blood T cell repertoires in COVID-19. Clones were read by immunoSEQ multiplex PCR, and TCRdb kept only the in-frame ones, dropping some. This table has 200,000 to 250,000 clones, around 80% appearing once. The sequenced sample was peripheral blood. The receptors derive from a woman aged 80 or over with acute or convalescent COVID-19.

A single count supports this clone. The CDR3 loop is CASSIYSLAGAPPYNEQFF. As DNA, the CDR3 is TGTGCCAGTAGTATATACTCCCTCGCAGGCGCTCCTCCCTACAATGAGCAGTTCTTC. This chain joins TRBV19 and TRBJ2-1; unclear D gene. V shed 2 bases and J shed 2 bases, with 22 bases lying between them. Germline V gene data show CDR1 as LNHDA and CDR2 as SQIVND (reference sequence). The CDR3 extends over 19 amino acids.

V gene TRBV6-5 combines with J gene TRBJ1-2; 11 bases are a match to TRBD1. V shed 2 bases, J shed 6 bases, and the junction held 5 bases outside the gene matches. The CDR3 is 15 residues long. The germline V gene has CDR1 MNHEY and CDR2 SVGAGI. For the CDR3, the DNA is TGTGCCAGCAGTTACGGGGGACAGGGGGGTCATGGCTACACCTTC. Translation: CASSYGGQGGHGYTF.

This chain links TRBV15 with TRBJ1-6, with D maybe TRBD1 (5 bases). Per the germline V gene, CDR1 is LNHNV and CDR2 is YYDKDF (reference sequence). V was pared by 5 bases and J by 3 bases, with 11 bases between. The CDR3 runs 15 residues. CDR3 in DNA: TGTGCCACCAGCGGCGACAGCAACTATAATTCACCCCTCCACTTT. Encoded protein: CATSGDSNYNSPLHF.

This clone came up once. This rearrangement joins TRBV10-2 to TRBJ2-7; 7 bases agree with TRBD1. The germline CDR1 and CDR2 sequences are WSHSY and SAAADI. The CDR3 is 13 amino acids. Losses at the gene ends were 10 bases for V and 0 bases for J; bases not matched to a gene: 6. The CDR3: CATTDRNSYEQYF. The CDR3 region has the DNA TGCGCCACCACGGACAGGAACTCCTACGAGCAGTACTTC.

The rearrangement links TRBV19 to TRBJ1-3; no clear D gene. The CDR3 runs to 14 residues. Germline V gives CDR1 LNHDA, CDR2 SQIVND (reference sequence). The V end lost 7 bases, the J end lost 0 bases, and 10 bases lay between the germline ends. The CDR3 bases are TGTGCCAGTATGGGCTACAGCTCTGGAAACACCATATATTTT. Protein product: CASMGYSSGNTIYF.

This clone has just a few counts. This chain uses TRBV15 with TRBJ2-7; possibly TRBD1 for D (5 bases). This CDR3 is built from 14 residues. The V end was cut by 0 bases, the J end by 4 bases, with 10 bases between. Germline assignment: CDR1 LNHNV and CDR2 YYDKDF (reference sequence). This CDR3 reads CATSREGRVYEQYF. Written as DNA, the CDR3 is TGTGCCACCAGCAGAGAAGGCAGGGTGTACGAGCAGTACTTC.

CDR3 in amino acids: CASSSTGGAYEQYF. In DNA form, the CDR3 reads TGTGCCAGCAGTTCTACAGGGGGTGCCTACGAGCAGTACTTC. The chain employs TRBV28 and TRBJ2-7; 8 bases line up with TRBD1. The V segment lost 4 bases and the J segment 2 bases; nucleotides outside the gene matches: 4. Per germline, CDR1 MDHEN and CDR2 SYDVKM. The CDR3 runs to 14 residues.

The V call is TRBV18, the J call TRBJ1-4, with D perhaps matching TRBD1 (6 bases). CDR1 is KGHSH, CDR2 LQKENI, per germline. Trimming took off 8 bases at V and 12 bases at J, with 16 bases between the two ends. This CDR3 comprises 12 residues. CDR3 in amino acids: CASRTGRGELFF. CDR3 nucleotide sequence: TGTGCCAGCCGTACTGGCAGGGGAGAACTGTTTTTT.

The chain combines TRBV2 with TRBJ2-7; D gene ambiguous. Germline CDR1 and CDR2: SNHLY and FYNNEI. The CDR3 sequence is 11 residues long. Trimming pared 8 bases from V and 0 bases from J, leaving 5 bases between. This CDR3 reads CASGPSYEQYF. As DNA, the CDR3 is TGTGCCAGCGGGCCCTCCTACGAGCAGTACTTC. The variable domain in full, with the rest retrieved from reference TRBV2 and TRBJ2-7, is EPEVTQTPSHQVTQMGQEVILRCVPISNHLYFYWYRQILGQKVEFLVSFYNNEISEKSEIFDDQFSVERPDGSNFTLKIRSTKLEDSAMYFCASGPSYEQYFGPGTRLTVT.

The rearrangement uses TRBV18 and TRBJ1-2; D call uncertain. The V end lost 0 bases, the J end lost 2 bases, and 10 bases lay between the germline ends. Germline V gene data show CDR1 as KGHSH and CDR2 as LQKENI. The CDR3 sequence is 15 residues long. In DNA form, the CDR3 reads TGTGCCAGCTCACCACCTGAGGCAGTCAACTATGGCTACACCTTC. Translated: CASSPPEAVNYGYTF.

The chain employs TRBV21-1 and TRBJ1-4; TRBD1, as called in the table, went unchecked against the DNA. TRBV21-1 is an annotated pseudogene. There are 15 residues in the CDR3. CDR3 loop: CASSIPGQPNEKLFF. The CDR3 nucleotides read TGTGCCAGCAGCATCCCGGGACAGCCTAATGAAAAACTGTTTTTT.

The chain uses TRBV28 and TRBJ1-3, with D maybe TRBD1 (6 bases). The V end was cut by 4 bases, the J end by 0 bases, with 10 bases between. CDR3 length: 15 residues. Germline values: CDR1 MDHEN, CDR2 SYDVKM. For the CDR3, the DNA is TGTGCCAGCAGTTATCAGGGGTTCTCTGGAAACACCATATATTTT. Its protein is CASSYQGFSGNTIYF.

The rearrangement joins TRBV9 to TRBJ1-3; no firm D call. Trimming pared 4 bases from V and 0 bases from J, leaving 11 bases between. The CDR3 is 15 residues long. Germline V gene sequence: CDR1 SGDLS, CDR2 YYNGEE. CDR3 in DNA: TGTGCCAGCAGCTCCCGGAGGCGCTCTGGAAACACCATATATTTT. It yields the protein CASSSRRRSGNTIYF.

J is TRBJ2-7 and V is TRBV7-2; 7 bases line up with TRBD1. J gave up 2 bases and V 3 bases, and 1 base lay outside the gene matches. From germline, CDR1 is SGHTA and CDR2 FQGNSA. This CDR3 comprises 13 residues. CDR3 DNA sequence: TGTGCCAGCAGCTTGGACAGGCCCTACGAGCAGTACTTC. Translating gives CASSLDRPYEQYF.

The gene calls are TRBV2 and TRBJ2-7; 8 positions match TRBD1. Looked up from germline, CDR1 is SNHLY and CDR2 is FYNNEI. CDR3 size: 13 residues. J was trimmed by 2 bases and V by 6 bases; bases with no gene match: 3. The CDR3, as DNA: TGTGCCAGCAGGACGACAGGGGCCTACGAGCAGTACTTC. It is translated as CASRTTGAYEQYF.

V gene TRBV6-2 or TRBV6-3 combines with J gene TRBJ1-5; D is undetermined. The CDR3 extends over 15 amino acids. The V and J ends lost 6 bases and 7 bases respectively, with 19 bases between them. Germline CDR1 is MNHEY and CDR2 is SVGEGT. CDR3 sequence: CASSPRRTREQPQHF. CDR3 bases: TGTGCCAGCAGCCCCAGACGGACCCGGGAACAGCCCCAGCATTTT.

This chain connects TRBV7-9 to TRBJ2-7; 9 bases are shared with TRBD1. V trimming: 5 bases; J trimming: 6 bases; junction bases outside the gene matches: 8. Looked up from germline, CDR1 is SEHNR and CDR2 is FQNEAQ (reference sequence). The CDR3 sequence is 14 residues long. CDR3 loop: CASSPWGQGGEQYF. The DNA of the CDR3 is TGTGCCAGCAGCCCCTGGGGACAGGGTGGCGAGCAGTACTTC.

V and J are TRBV28 and TRBJ2-2; 7 bases agree with TRBD1. The ends lost 5 bases at V and 6 bases at J; junction bases unmatched: 15. Germline V CDR1 and CDR2: MDHEN, SYDVKM. The CDR3 is 17 residues long. CDR3 sequence reads: CASSPSNLDRPAGELFF. CDR3 in DNA: TGTGCCAGCAGTCCGAGCAACCTGGACAGGCCGGCCGGGGAGCTGTTTTTT.

The CDR3 DNA is TGTGCCAGCAGCTTCTTTCCGGGGGGAAATAGCAATCAGCCCCAGCATTTT. It is translated as CASSFFPGGNSNQPQHF. The V call is TRBV7-9, the J call TRBJ1-5, with TRBD1 as a possible D gene (5 bases). Trimming took 3 bases from V and 0 from J, leaving 15 bases between them. The CDR3 runs to 17 residues. CDR1 is SEHNR and CDR2 is FQNEAQ in the germline V gene (reference sequence).

The rearrangement uses TRBV18 and TRBJ1-5; D not resolved. Deletions cut 4 bases from V and 5 bases from J, with 9 bases between. This CDR3 has 13 amino acids. Germline V CDR1 and CDR2: KGHSH, LQKENI. CDR3 nucleotides: TGTGCCAGCTCACACGACACTTATCAGCCCCAGCATTTT. Its protein is CASSHDTYQPQHF.

The chain is built from TRBV7-9 and TRBJ2-7, with 10 bases identical to TRBD1. J lost 2 bases, V lost 5 bases, and 6 bases had no gene match. Per the germline V gene, CDR1 is SEHNR and CDR2 is FQNEAQ (reference sequence). This CDR3 region has 15 residues. As DNA, the CDR3 is TGTGCCAGCAGCCCGGGACAGGGGATTACCTACGAGCAGTACTTC. Translating gives CASSPGQGITYEQYF.

This chain uses TRBV6-2 or TRBV6-3 with TRBJ1-1; D is ambiguous. V lost 6 bases to trimming and J lost 0 bases, with 11 bases between them. This CDR3 is built from 14 residues. Germline V gene data show CDR1 as MNHEY and CDR2 as SVGEGT. The CDR3 spells CASSAPEMNTEAFF. CDR3 coding DNA: TGTGCCAGCAGCGCCCCGGAGATGAACACTGAAGCTTTCTTT.

The sample holds one count of this clone. V and J are TRBV2 and TRBJ1-2; 10 bases line up with TRBD1. The V gene's germline CDR1 is SNHLY and CDR2 FYNNEI. This CDR3 is 12 amino acids long. After removal of 10 bases from V and 6 bases from J, the junction contained 5 bases not matched to a gene. The CDR3 sequence is CANSGTGDGYTF. The CDR3 DNA is TGTGCCAACTCAGGGACAGGGGATGGCTACACCTTC.